This paragraph reports one T cell receptor (beta chain). The entry originates in a study of blood T cell repertoires in COVID-19. TCRdb keeps only in-frame clones here, not all; method: immunoSEQ multiplex PCR. The sample comprises about 210,000 clones, almost 90% of which are singletons, and around 1.5% rests with the top ten. The CDR3 totals 16 residues. Germline V gene sequence: CDR1 LGHNA, CDR2 YSLEER. The V gene end was trimmed by 0 bases and the J gene end by 6 bases; junction bases not matched to a gene: 6. The receptor's source is a man younger than 35 with active or convalescent COVID-19. Sequenced material: peripheral blood. The V and J genes are TRBV4-3 and TRBJ1-5, with 9 bases identical to TRBD1. The CDR3 sequence: CASSQDLGQGFQPQHF. The CDR3 nucleotides read TGCGCCAGCAGCCAAGATCTCGGACAGGGGTTTCAGCCCCAGCATTTT.